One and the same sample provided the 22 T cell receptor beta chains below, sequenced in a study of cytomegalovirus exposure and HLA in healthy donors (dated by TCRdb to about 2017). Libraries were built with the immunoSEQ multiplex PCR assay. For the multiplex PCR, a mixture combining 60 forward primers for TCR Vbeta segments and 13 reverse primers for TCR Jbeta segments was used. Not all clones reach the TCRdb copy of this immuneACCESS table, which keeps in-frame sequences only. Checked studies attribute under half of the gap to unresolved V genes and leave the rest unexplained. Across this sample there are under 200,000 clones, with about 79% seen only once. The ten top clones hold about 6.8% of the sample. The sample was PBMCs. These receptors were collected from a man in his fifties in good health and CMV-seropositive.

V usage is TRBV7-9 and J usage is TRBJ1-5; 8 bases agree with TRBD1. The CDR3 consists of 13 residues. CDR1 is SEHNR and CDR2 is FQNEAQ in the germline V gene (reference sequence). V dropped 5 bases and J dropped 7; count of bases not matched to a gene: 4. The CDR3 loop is CASSPQGAQPQHF. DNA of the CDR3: TGTGCCAGCAGCCCTCAGGGGGCCCAGCCCCAGCATTTT.

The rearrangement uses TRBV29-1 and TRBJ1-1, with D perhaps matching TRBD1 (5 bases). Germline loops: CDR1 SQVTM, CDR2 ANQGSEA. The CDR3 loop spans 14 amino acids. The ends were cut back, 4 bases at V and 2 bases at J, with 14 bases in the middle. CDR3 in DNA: TGCAGCGTTGTGGGGGGGGAGACTAACACTGAAGCTTTCTTT. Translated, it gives CSVVGGETNTEAFF.

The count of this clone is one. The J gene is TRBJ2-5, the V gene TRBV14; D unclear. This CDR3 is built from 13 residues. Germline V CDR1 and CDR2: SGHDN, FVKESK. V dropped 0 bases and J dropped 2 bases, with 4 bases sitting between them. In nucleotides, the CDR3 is TGTGCCAGCAGCCAAGATTCTCAAGAGACCCAGTACTTC. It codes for CASSQDSQETQYF.

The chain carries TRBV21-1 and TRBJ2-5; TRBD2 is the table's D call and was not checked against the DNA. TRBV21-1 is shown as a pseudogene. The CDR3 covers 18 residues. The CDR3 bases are TGTGCCAGCAGCGCCTCACGGCCCTTTTGGCAGCGAGAAGAGACCCAGTACTTC. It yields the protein CASSASRPFWQREETQYF.

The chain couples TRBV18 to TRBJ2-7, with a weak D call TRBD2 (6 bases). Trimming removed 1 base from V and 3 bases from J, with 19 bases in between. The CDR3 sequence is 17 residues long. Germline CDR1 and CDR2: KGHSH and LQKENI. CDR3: CASSPLPPEGSVYEQYF. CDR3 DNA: TGTGCCAGCTCACCACTGCCCCCGGAGGGGTCAGTCTACGAGCAGTACTTC.

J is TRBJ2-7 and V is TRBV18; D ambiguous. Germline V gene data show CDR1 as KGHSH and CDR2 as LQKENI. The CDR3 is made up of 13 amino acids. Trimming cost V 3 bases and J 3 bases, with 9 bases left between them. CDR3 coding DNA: TGTGCCAGCTCACCCAGAGGAGTCTACGAGCAGTACTTC. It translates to CASSPRGVYEQYF.

The CDR3 region is CASSPQGGNQPQHF. CDR3 DNA: TGTGCCAGCTCACCACAGGGAGGCAATCAGCCCCAGCATTTT. The rearrangement links TRBV18 to TRBJ1-5; D gene unclear. The length of the CDR3 is 14 residues. Trimming removed 1 base from V and 2 bases from J, with 6 bases in between. Germline values: CDR1 KGHSH, CDR2 LQKENI.

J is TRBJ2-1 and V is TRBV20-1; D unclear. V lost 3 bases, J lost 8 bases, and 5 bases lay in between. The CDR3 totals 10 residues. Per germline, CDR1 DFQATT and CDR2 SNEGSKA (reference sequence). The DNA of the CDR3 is TGCAGTGCTAGGCGAGATGAGCAGTTCTTC. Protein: CSARRDEQFF.

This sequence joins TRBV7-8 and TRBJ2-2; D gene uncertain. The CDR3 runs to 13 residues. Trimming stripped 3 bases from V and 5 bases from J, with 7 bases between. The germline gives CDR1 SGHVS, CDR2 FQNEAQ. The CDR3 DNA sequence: TGTGCCAGCAGCTTGTTACGGACCGGGGAGCTGTTTTTT. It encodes CASSLLRTGELFF.

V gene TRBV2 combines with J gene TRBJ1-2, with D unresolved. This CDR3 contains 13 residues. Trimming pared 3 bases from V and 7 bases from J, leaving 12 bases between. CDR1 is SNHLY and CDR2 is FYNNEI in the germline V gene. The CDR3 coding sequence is TGTGCCAGCAGTGATGGACTTTTTGGTGGCTACACCTTC. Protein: CASSDGLFGGYTF.

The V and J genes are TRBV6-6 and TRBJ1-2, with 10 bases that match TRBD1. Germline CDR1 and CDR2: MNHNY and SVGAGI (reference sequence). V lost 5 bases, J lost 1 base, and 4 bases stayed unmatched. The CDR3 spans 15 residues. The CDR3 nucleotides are TGTGCCAGCAGTCGGGACAGGGGACTTAACTATGGCTACACCTTC. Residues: CASSRDRGLNYGYTF.

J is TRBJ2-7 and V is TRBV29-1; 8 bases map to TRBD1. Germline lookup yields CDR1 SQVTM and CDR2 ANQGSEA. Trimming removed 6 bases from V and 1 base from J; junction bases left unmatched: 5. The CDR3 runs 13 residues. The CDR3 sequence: CSVRTGRSYEQYF. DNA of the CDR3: TGCAGCGTGAGGACAGGGAGATCCTACGAGCAGTACTTC.

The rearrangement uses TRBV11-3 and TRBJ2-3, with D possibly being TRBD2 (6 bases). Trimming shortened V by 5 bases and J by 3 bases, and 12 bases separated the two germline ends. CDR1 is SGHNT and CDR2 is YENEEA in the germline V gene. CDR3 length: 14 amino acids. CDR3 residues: CASSPRLGTDTQYF. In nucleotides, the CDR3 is TGTGCCAGCAGCCCCCGACTAGGAACAGATACGCAGTATTTT.

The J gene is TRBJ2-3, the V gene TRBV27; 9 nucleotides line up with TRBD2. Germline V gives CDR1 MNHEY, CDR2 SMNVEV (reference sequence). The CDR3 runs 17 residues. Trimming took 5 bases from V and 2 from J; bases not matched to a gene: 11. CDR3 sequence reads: CASSILLAGSVTDTQYF. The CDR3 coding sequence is TGTGCCAGCAGTATCCTCCTAGCGGGATCCGTCACAGATACGCAGTATTTT.

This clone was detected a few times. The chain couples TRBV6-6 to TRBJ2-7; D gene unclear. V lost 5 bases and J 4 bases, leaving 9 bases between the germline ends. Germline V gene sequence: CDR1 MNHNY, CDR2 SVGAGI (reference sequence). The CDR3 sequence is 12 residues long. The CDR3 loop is CASSAGVYEQYV. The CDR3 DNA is TGTGCCAGCAGTGCCGGAGTTTACGAGCAGTACGTC.

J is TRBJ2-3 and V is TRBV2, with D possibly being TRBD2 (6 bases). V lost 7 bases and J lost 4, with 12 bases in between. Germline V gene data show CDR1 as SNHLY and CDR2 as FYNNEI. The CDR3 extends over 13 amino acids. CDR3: CASISGASDTQYF. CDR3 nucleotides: TGTGCCAGCATTTCGGGAGCGTCAGATACGCAGTATTTT.

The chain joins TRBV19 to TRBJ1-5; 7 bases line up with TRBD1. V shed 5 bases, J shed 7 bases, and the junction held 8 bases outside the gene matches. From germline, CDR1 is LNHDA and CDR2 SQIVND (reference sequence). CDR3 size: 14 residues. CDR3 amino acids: CASSERQGWQPQHF. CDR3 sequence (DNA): TGTGCCAGTAGTGAAAGACAGGGATGGCAGCCCCAGCATTTT.

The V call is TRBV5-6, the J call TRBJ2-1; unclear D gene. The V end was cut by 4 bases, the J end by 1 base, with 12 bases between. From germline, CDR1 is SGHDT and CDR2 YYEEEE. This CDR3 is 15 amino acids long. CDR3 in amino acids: CASSDGSFSYNEQFF. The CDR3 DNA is TGTGCCAGCAGCGATGGCTCCTTTTCCTACAATGAGCAGTTCTTC.

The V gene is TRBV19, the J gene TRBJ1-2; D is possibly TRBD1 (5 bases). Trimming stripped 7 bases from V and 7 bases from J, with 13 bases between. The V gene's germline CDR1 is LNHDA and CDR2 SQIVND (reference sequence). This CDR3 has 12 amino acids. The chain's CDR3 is CASTSQDSGYTF. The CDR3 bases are TGTGCCAGTACCTCACAGGATAGTGGCTACACCTTC.

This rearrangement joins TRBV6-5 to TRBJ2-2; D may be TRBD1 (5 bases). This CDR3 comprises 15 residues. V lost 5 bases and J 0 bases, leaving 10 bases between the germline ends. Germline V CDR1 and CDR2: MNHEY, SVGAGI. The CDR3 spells CASSLRQTNTGELFF. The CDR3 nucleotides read TGTGCCAGCAGTCTGCGACAGACGAACACCGGGGAGCTGTTTTTT.

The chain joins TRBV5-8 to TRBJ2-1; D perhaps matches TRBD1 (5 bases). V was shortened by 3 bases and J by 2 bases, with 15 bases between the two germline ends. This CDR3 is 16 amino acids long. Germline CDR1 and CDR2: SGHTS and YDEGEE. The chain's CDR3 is CASSSPQEITYNEQFF. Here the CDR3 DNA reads TGTGCCAGCAGCTCGCCACAGGAAATAACCTACAATGAGCAGTTCTTC. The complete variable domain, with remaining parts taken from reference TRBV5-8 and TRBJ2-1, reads EAGVTQSPTHLIKTRGQQATLRCSPISGHTSVYWYQQALGLGLQFLLWYDEGEERNRGNFPPRFSGRQFPNYSSELNVNALELEDSALYLCASSSPQEITYNEQFFGPGTRLTVL.

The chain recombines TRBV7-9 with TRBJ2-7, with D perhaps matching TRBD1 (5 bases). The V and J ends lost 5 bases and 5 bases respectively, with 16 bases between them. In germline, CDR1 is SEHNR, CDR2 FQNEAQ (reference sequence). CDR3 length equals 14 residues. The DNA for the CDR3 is TGTGCCAGCAGCGCAGCTACAGGTTTCCACGAGCAGTACTTC. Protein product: CASSAATGFHEQYF.